These T cell receptor beta chains were read from a single sample in a study of CD8 T cells in ankylosing spondylitis. Using its own MiXCR run on the 5' RACE reads, TCRdb lists one record per CDR3 protein. The sample contains about 340,000 distinct CDR3 sequences, roughly 14% of which appear only once. Sequencing was done on a sample of blood, either unsorted or a sorted T cell fraction (not recorded which). The receptors come from a male donor with ankylosing spondylitis or in good health (not recorded which). Each CDR3 is given with its conserved first and last residue. The D gene is left open where the match is weak. Clone size is not always given. Where it is, it says once, few, many or a class for expanded clones.

j_gene | v_gene | abundance | d_gene | CDR3aa | CDR3nt
TRBJ1-1 | TRBV29-1 | many | TRBD1 | CSGGQKNTEAFF | TGCAGCGGGGGACAGAAGAACACTGAAGCTTTCTTT
TRBJ2-3 | TRBV15 | NA | NA | CATSRDFWAADTQYF | TGTGCCACCAGCAGAGATTTCTGGGCCGCAGATACGCAGTATTTT
TRBJ1-1 | TRBV25-1 | NA | NA | CASRGEGVNTEAFF | TGTGCCAGCAGGGGGGAAGGGGTGAACACTGAAGCTTTCTTT
TRBJ2-2 | TRBV6-5 | NA | NA | CASSYTDRQGGELFF | TGTGCCAGCAGTTACACCGACAGGCAAGGCGGGGAGCTGTTTTTT
TRBJ2-5 | TRBV20-1 | NA | TRBD2 | CSAGGLGGQETQYF | TGCAGTGCTGGGGGACTAGGGGGGCAAGAGACCCAGTACTTC
TRBJ2-3 | TRBV7-2 | NA | NA | CASGIWGTQYF | TGTGCCAGCGGGATATGGGGTACGCAGTATTTT
TRBJ2-7 | TRBV10-3 | NA | TRBD2 | CAISESTSGAYEQYF | TGTGCCATCAGTGAGTCTACTAGCGGCGCCTACGAGCAGTACTTC
TRBJ2-2 | TRBV5-1 | NA | NA | CASRPGNTGELFF | TGCGCCAGCCGACCAGGGAACACCGGGGAGCTGTTTTTT
TRBJ2-7 | TRBV5-1 | few | NA | CASSLGAGNSYEQYF | TGCGCCAGCAGCTTGGGGGCAGGGAACTCCTACGAGCAGTACTTC
TRBJ2-3 | TRBV29-1 | few | NA | CSVGERWGTDTQYF | TGCAGCGTTGGAGAACGCTGGGGCACAGATACGCAGTATTTT
TRBJ2-7 | TRBV10-3 | NA | TRBD2 | CATAGDYEQYF | TGTGCCACGGCGGGGGACTACGAGCAGTACTTC
TRBJ1-2 | TRBV20-1 | NA | NA | CSVPRGYGYTF | TGCAGTGTCCCCCGGGGCTATGGCTACACCTTC
TRBJ2-1 | TRBV7-7 | few | NA | CASSPWLASYNEQFF | TGTGCCAGCAGCCCATGGCTAGCGTCCTACAATGAGCAGTTCTTC
TRBJ1-2 | TRBV7-2 | NA | NA | CASSLGRLDGYTF | TGTGCCAGCAGCTTAGGACGCTTGGACGGCTACACCTTC
TRBJ2-1 | TRBV4-2 | NA | NA | CASSQARDEQFF | TGTGCCAGCAGCCAAGCGAGGGATGAGCAGTTCTTC
TRBJ1-2 | TRBV27 | NA | NA | CASRVKRVDYGYTF | TGTGCCAGCAGGGTAAAGAGGGTTGACTATGGCTACACCTTC
TRBJ2-1 | TRBV12-5 | few | TRBD2 | CASGSRLAGGPHEQFF | TGTGCTAGTGGTTCCCGACTAGCGGGGGGGCCCCATGAGCAGTTCTTC
TRBJ1-4 | TRBV5-1 | NA | NA | CASSLGQGAEKLFF | TGCGCCAGCAGCTTGGGGCAGGGCGCAGAAAAACTGTTTTTT
TRBJ2-2 | TRBV19 | few | TRBD2 | CASSIAAGVNTGELFF | TGTGCCAGTAGTATAGCCGCGGGGGTGAACACCGGGGAGCTGTTTTTT
TRBJ2-1 | TRBV5-1 | few | NA | CASSLSSRGNEQFF | TGCGCCAGCAGCTTGAGTAGCAGGGGAAATGAGCAGTTCTTC
TRBJ2-7 | TRBV7-9 | NA | TRBD1 | CASSLGGQGAREQYF | TGTGCCAGCAGCTTAGGAGGACAGGGGGCAAGAGAGCAGTACTTC
TRBJ2-5 | TRBV4-1 | NA | NA | CASSLSLGGETQYF | TGCGCCAGCAGCCTCTCCCTTGGGGGAGAGACCCAGTACTTC
TRBJ2-7 | TRBV12-3/TRBV12-4 | few | NA | CASSAGGSFSYEQYF | TGTGCCAGCAGTGCCGGAGGGTCCTTCTCCTACGAGCAGTACTTC
TRBJ2-6 | TRBV19 | NA | NA | CASSINSGANVLTF | TGTGCCAGTAGTATCAATAGTGGGGCCAACGTCCTGACTTTC
TRBJ2-7 | TRBV12-3/TRBV12-4 | NA | TRBD1 | CASSVHRGEAYEQYF | TGTGCCAGCAGTGTGCACAGGGGAGAGGCCTACGAGCAGTACTTC
TRBJ2-1 | TRBV27 | few | TRBD2 | CASSLGTSGNVEQFF | TGTGCCAGCAGTTTAGGGACTAGCGGGAATGTTGAGCAGTTCTTC
TRBJ2-7 | TRBV7-2 | few | TRBD1 | CASSLVGTGGGEQYF | TGTGCCAGCAGCTTAGTTGGGACAGGGGGCGGGGAGCAGTACTTC
TRBJ1-1 | TRBV9 | NA | NA | CASSVGGRLNTEAFF | TGTGCCAGCAGCGTAGGAGGACGGTTGAACACTGAAGCTTTCTTT
TRBJ2-5 | TRBV5-4 | NA | NA | CASSRREDYQETQYF | TGTGCCAGCAGCCGGAGGGAGGACTACCAAGAGACCCAGTACTTC
TRBJ1-1 | TRBV10-3 | NA | NA | CAISETRDTLGGSTEAFF | TGTGCCATCAGTGAGACCCGGGACACTCTAGGGGGTTCGACTGAAGCTTTCTTT
TRBJ2-7 | TRBV6-1 | few | NA | CASSLQQGFTYEQYF | TGTGCCAGCAGTCTGCAACAGGGTTTTACCTACGAGCAGTACTTC
TRBJ2-3 | TRBV10-3 | many | TRBD2 | CAIALAGGGTDTQYF | TGTGCCATCGCCTTAGCGGGAGGTGGCACAGATACGCAGTATTTT
TRBJ2-5 | TRBV10-3 | NA | NA | CATMGGLPGETQNF | TGTGCCACCATGGGGGGACTCCCTGGGGAGACCCAGAACTTC
TRBJ2-3 | TRBV29-1 | NA | NA | CSVETARDTQYF | TGCAGCGTTGAGACTGCGCGGGATACGCAGTATTTT
TRBJ2-2 | TRBV2 | NA | TRBD2 | CASSYTSANTGELFF | TGTGCCAGCAGCTACACTAGCGCGAACACCGGGGAGCTGTTTTTT
TRBJ2-1 | TRBV12-3/TRBV12-4 | many | TRBD2 | CASSLRTSGSSYNEQFF | TGTGCCAGCAGTCTCCGGACTAGCGGGAGCTCCTACAATGAGCAGTTCTTC
TRBJ1-2 | TRBV7-9 | NA | TRBD1 | CASSLTHRGNKDGYTF | TGTGCCAGCAGTCTGACTCACAGGGGAAATAAGGATGGCTACACCTTC
TRBJ2-7 | TRBV6-5 | few | TRBD1 | CASSYGTGGVQYF | TGTGCCAGCAGTTACGGGACAGGGGGCGTCCAGTACTTC
TRBJ1-5 | TRBV12-3/TRBV12-4 | many | NA | CASSFRDQPQHF | TGTGCCAGCAGTTTCAGGGATCAGCCCCAGCATTTT
TRBJ2-2 | TRBV12-3/TRBV12-4 | NA | TRBD2 | CASSDSYSGSTGELFF | TGTGCCAGCAGCGACTCTTATAGCGGGTCCACCGGGGAGCTGTTTTTT
TRBJ1-1 | TRBV6-6 | few | NA | CASSEVAEAFF | TGTGCCAGCTCCGAGGTGGCTGAAGCTTTCTTT
TRBJ1-2 | TRBV5-1 | few | TRBD1 | CASRPGQGVYGYTF | TGCGCCAGCCGACCGGGACAGGGGGTATATGGCTACACCTTC
TRBJ2-7 | TRBV27 | few | NA | CASRQAKGEQYF | TGTGCCAGCAGACAGGCGAAAGGCGAGCAGTACTTC
TRBJ1-5 | TRBV20-1 | NA | NA | CSALHSNQPQHF | TGCAGTGCTTTACACAGCAATCAGCCCCAGCATTTT
TRBJ1-1 | TRBV14 | few | NA | CASSQESLNTEAFF | TGTGCCAGCAGCCAAGAGTCGTTGAACACTGAAGCTTTCTTT
TRBJ2-2 | TRBV10-3 | NA | TRBD2 | CAISEDLAGGPDGELFF | TGTGCCATCAGTGAGGACCTGGCGGGAGGGCCTGACGGGGAGCTGTTTTTT
TRBJ2-2 | TRBV7-7 | few | NA | CASSLGHQNTGELFF | TGTGCCAGCAGCTTAGGGCACCAGAACACCGGGGAGCTGTTTTTT
TRBJ1-2 | TRBV14 | many | NA | CASSQARQGGYTF | TGTGCCAGCAGCCAAGCCCGTCAGGGGGGCTACACCTTC
TRBJ1-6 | TRBV12-3/TRBV12-4 | few | TRBD1 | CASRRDRGRAVGTPLHF | TGTGCCAGCCGGCGGGACAGGGGGCGCGCGGTCGGGACACCCCTCCACTTT
TRBJ2-2 | TRBV4-1 | many | TRBD2 | CASSQGGLAGVGTGELFF | TGCGCCAGCAGCCAAGGGGGACTAGCGGGAGTGGGCACCGGGGAGCTGTTTTTT
TRBJ1-4 | TRBV6-1 | NA | NA | CASSETLGGREKLFF | TGTGCCAGCAGTGAAACTTTGGGGGGGCGTGAAAAACTGTTTTTT
TRBJ2-7 | TRBV29-1 | NA | NA | CSVARATEQYF | TGCAGCGTTGCGAGGGCCACGGAGCAGTACTTC
TRBJ1-6 | TRBV20-1 | NA | NA | CSAKDGAENSPLHF | TGCAGTGCTAAAGACGGGGCGGAAAATTCACCCCTCCACTTT
TRBJ2-7 | TRBV7-2 | NA | NA | CASSLAPGGLTLTYEQYF | TGTGCCAGCAGCTTAGCTCCCGGGGGCCTCACACTGACCTACGAGCAGTACTTC